The entry that follows covers one T cell receptor (beta chain) sequence. The sample is drawn from a study of identifying expanded T cells in peripheral blood. The CDR3 runs to 19 residues. The method was immunoSEQ multiplex PCR; TCRdb's version includes in-frame clones alone and lacks a portion of them. The sample includes under 150,000 clones, approximately 86% of them seen just once. The chain uses TRBV12-1 and TRBJ2-6; the table gives TRBD1 as D, unverified against the DNA. TRBV12-1 is a known pseudogene. The source is a person between 18 and 70 years old in good health. Material for sequencing was blood. CDR3 sequence reads: CASSFFPGTGGCGANVLTF. CDR3 sequence (DNA): TGTGCCAGCAGCTTTTTCCCTGGGACAGGGGGTTGTGGGGCCAACGTCCTGACTTTC.